A single sample is the source of the 9 T cell receptor beta chains below, sequenced in a study of shared clonotypes between healthy human individuals. Only in-frame clones appear in the TCRdb table, and some are missing; sequencing was by immunoSEQ multiplex PCR. The data contain millions of clones, more than 85% of them seen just once; the ten biggest clones take up about 1.5%. It was CD45RO-negative cells, positively selected for CCR7, that made up naive CD8 cells, with terminally differentiated effector memory CD45RA+ cells excluded. The specimen was naive CD8+ T cells from PBMCs. The receptor source for this set is a man aged 18 to 35 in good health. Some clones in this sample may be carry-over from other donors' samples.

J is TRBJ2-3 and V is TRBV4-1; 12 bases line up with TRBD2. This CDR3 has 17 residues. Germline CDR1 MGHRA, CDR2 YSYEKL. J lost 5 bases, V lost 0 bases, and 6 bases had no gene match. CDR3 nucleotide sequence: TGCGCCAGCAGCCAAGAAAGACTAGCGGGAGTTATAGATACGCAGTATTTT. Translation: CASSQERLAGVIDTQYF.

The chain carries TRBV11-2 and TRBJ2-7; D is unclear. Germline V lookup: CDR1 SGHAT, CDR2 FQNNGV. This CDR3 contains 14 residues. The V end lost 2 bases, the J end lost 2 bases, and 10 bases lay between the germline ends. The CDR3 loop is CASSLHASTYEQYF. DNA for the CDR3: TGTGCCAGCAGCTTACACGCCTCCACCTACGAGCAGTACTTC.

Of note for this clone: The same CDR3 also results from other DNA sequences found in this sample. As DNA, the CDR3 is TGTGCCAGCAGTGACGGCAGAAACACTGAAGCTTTCTTT. Translated, it gives CASSDGRNTEAFF. V and J are TRBV6-1 and TRBJ1-1, with D hard to call. The V gene's germline CDR1 is MNHNS and CDR2 SASEGT. The length of the CDR3 is 13 residues. V was trimmed by 3 bases and J by 2 bases, leaving 7 bases between them.

This chain uses TRBV9 with TRBJ2-2, with a weak D call TRBD1 (5 bases). The CDR3 extends over 14 amino acids. V was pared by 7 bases and J by 3 bases, with 13 bases between. Per the germline V gene, CDR1 is SGDLS and CDR2 is YYNGEE. CDR3 DNA: TGTGCCAGCTCGGGTGGGGCGGACACCGGGGAGCTGTTTTTT. Translated: CASSGGADTGELFF.

A single count supports this clone. The CDR3 loop reads CASSYSYGETYEQYF. CDR3 coding DNA: TGTGCCAGCAGTTACTCTTACGGAGAAACCTACGAGCAGTACTTC. The J gene is TRBJ2-7, the V gene TRBV6-6; D is unclear. The CDR3 runs 15 residues. V lost 0 bases and J lost 2, with 11 bases in between. Germline V lookup: CDR1 MNHNY, CDR2 SVGAGI (reference sequence).

The CDR3 reads CAWKGSYLYEQYF. The CDR3 nucleotides are TGTGCCTGGAAGGGGTCTTACCTCTACGAGCAGTACTTC. The V and J genes are TRBV30 and TRBJ2-7; TRBD1 is a possible D gene (5 bases). V gave up 4 bases and J gave up 3 bases, with 13 bases separating them. The germline V gene encodes CDR1 GTSNPN and CDR2 SVGIG (reference sequence). The CDR3 extends over 13 amino acids.

CDR3 bases: TGTGCCAGCAGTTTACTGGTAGGGGGGTACACTGAAGCTTTCTTT. Its translation is CASSLLVGGYTEAFF. The chain employs TRBV28 and TRBJ1-1; possibly TRBD1 for D (6 bases). V lost 2 bases to trimming and J lost 3 bases, with 13 bases between them. The CDR3 totals 15 residues. CDR1 is MDHEN and CDR2 is SYDVKM in the germline V gene. The whole variable domain, filled in from reference TRBV28 and TRBJ1-1, reads DVKVTQSSRYLVKRTGEKVFLECVQDMDHENMFWYRQDPGLGLRLIYFSYDVKMKEKGDIPEGYSVSREKKERFSLILESASTNQTSMYLCASSLLVGGYTEAFFGQGTRLTVV.

V and J are TRBV7-6 and TRBJ2-1; D might be TRBD2 (6 bases). CDR1 SGHVS and CDR2 FNYEAQ come from the germline V gene. V was clipped by 0 bases and J by 10 bases, with 19 bases between them. The CDR3 runs to 16 residues. CDR3 sequence: CASSLAAPPLADEQFF. In DNA form, the CDR3 reads TGTGCCAGCAGCTTAGCGGCCCCACCTTTAGCGGACGAGCAGTTCTTC.

The table lists this clone with a count of one. This rearrangement joins TRBV6-5 to TRBJ1-2; D uncertain. V was pared by 0 bases and J by 7 bases, with 15 bases between. The germline CDR1 and CDR2 sequences are MNHEY and SVGAGI. CDR3 length: 15 residues. The CDR3: CASSYSAVIGSGYTF. The CDR3 DNA sequence: TGTGCCAGCAGTTACTCAGCAGTAATCGGCTCTGGCTACACCTTC.